The source of this TCR beta chain is a study of CD8+CD57+ T cells in acquired aplastic anemia. The CDR3 sequence is 14 residues long. V lost 2 bases, J lost 7 bases, and 12 bases lay in between. CDR1 is SGHAT and CDR2 is FQNNGV in the germline V gene. This clonotype was recorded many times. Genomic DNA served as template for TCR beta VDJ and CDR3 profiling. TCRdb independently ran MiXCR on the reads; one entry per CDR3 protein. The table has some 130,000 distinct CDR3 sequences, 48% seen once. The V gene is TRBV11-2, the J gene TRBJ2-1; D is possibly TRBD2 (5 bases). This clonotype was obtained from a human donor in good health, serving as a control. Sequenced sample: sorted CD4+, CD8+, or CD8+CD57+ T cells (not recorded which) from PBMCs. CDR3 sequence reads: CASSLFVTGNEQFF. The CDR3, as DNA: TGTGCCAGCAGCTTATTTGTGACGGGGAATGAGCAGTTCTTC.